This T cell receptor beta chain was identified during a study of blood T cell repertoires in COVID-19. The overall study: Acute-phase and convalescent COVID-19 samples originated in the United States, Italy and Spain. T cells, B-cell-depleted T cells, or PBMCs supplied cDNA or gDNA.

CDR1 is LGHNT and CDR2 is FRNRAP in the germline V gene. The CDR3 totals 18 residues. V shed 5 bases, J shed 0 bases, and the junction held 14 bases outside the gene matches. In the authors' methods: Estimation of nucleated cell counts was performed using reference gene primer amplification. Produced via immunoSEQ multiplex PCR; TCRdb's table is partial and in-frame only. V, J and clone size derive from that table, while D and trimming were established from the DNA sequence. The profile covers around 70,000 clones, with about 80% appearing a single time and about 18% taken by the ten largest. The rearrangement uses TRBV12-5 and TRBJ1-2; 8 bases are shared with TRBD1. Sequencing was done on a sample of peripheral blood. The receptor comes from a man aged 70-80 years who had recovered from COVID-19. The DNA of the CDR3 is TGTGCTAGTGGTCCCCGTACGATGGGGACAGGCCCTAACTATGGCTACACCTTC. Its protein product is CASGPRTMGTGPNYGYTF.